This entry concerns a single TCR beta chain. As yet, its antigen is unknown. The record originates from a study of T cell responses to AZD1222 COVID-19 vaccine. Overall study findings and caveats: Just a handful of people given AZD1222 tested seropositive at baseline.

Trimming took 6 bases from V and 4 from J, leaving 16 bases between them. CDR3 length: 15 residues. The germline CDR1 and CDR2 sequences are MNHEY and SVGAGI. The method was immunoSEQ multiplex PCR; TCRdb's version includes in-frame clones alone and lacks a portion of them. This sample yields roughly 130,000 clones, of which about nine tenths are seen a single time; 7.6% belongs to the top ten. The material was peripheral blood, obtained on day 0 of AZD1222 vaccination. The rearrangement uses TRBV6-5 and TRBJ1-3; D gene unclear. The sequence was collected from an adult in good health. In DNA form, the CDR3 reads TGTGCCAGCAGCCGTGGACGCCGACTCGGAAACACCATATATTTT. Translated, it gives CASSRGRRLGNTIYF.